This entry lists 19 T cell receptor beta chains sequenced from one sample in a study of blood T cell repertoires in COVID-19. Assay: immunoSEQ multiplex PCR; the TCRdb copy retains only in-frame clones and omits some. Counted here are about 300,000 clones, around 87% occurring once; the ten biggest clones make up around 1.4%. Sequenced: peripheral blood. These receptor sequences come from a man aged 65 to 79 with acute or convalescent COVID-19.

This clone was seen once. The V gene is TRBV19, the J gene TRBJ2-5; possibly TRBD1 for D (6 bases). This CDR3 spans 13 amino acids. Germline V gene sequence: CDR1 LNHDA, CDR2 SQIVND (reference sequence). V was clipped by 3 bases and J by 4 bases, with 9 bases between them. The CDR3 reads CASSITGSETQYF. CDR3 bases: TGTGCCAGTAGTATCACAGGGTCAGAGACCCAGTACTTC.

V gene TRBV7-6 combines with J gene TRBJ1-5, with D perhaps matching TRBD1 (5 bases). The CDR3 spans 15 residues. The germline V gene has CDR1 SGHVS and CDR2 FNYEAQ. V shed 5 bases and J shed 2 bases, with 13 bases lying between them. The chain's CDR3 is CASSGPGWCNQPQHF. The CDR3 nucleotides are TGTGCCAGCAGCGGGCCAGGGTGGTGCAATCAGCCCCAGCATTTT.

The genes are TRBV19 and TRBJ1-6, with D perhaps matching TRBD1 (5 bases). V lost 4 bases and J lost 7, with 8 bases in between. CDR3 size: 13 residues. Germline CDR1 reads LNHDA; CDR2 reads SQIVND (reference sequence). The CDR3 DNA reads TGTGCCAGTAGTACTTCAGGGAATTCACCCCTCCACTTT. Translation: CASSTSGNSPLHF.

The chain joins TRBV19 to TRBJ1-5; 9 bases agree with TRBD1. Trimming took 3 bases from V and 7 from J; bases not matched to a gene: 10. Germline CDR1 and CDR2: LNHDA and SQIVND (reference sequence). CDR3 length: 16 amino acids. The CDR3 bases are TGTGCCAGTAGTATTATTCAGGACAGGGGTGGGCAGCCCCAGCATTTT. Translation gives CASSIIQDRGGQPQHF.

The chain carries TRBV11-2 and TRBJ2-5, with 7 positions matching TRBD2. The CDR3 is 17 amino acids. Germline V CDR1 and CDR2: SGHAT, FQNNGV. Trimming at V came to 1 base and at J to 0 bases, leaving 8 bases not matched to a gene. The CDR3 is CASSLVSGGSYQETQYF. CDR3 DNA sequence: TGTGCCAGCAGCTTAGTATCCGGGGGGTCGTACCAAGAGACCCAGTACTTC.

The rearrangement uses TRBV28 and TRBJ2-7; a weak D match, TRBD1 (5 bases). Trimming removed 7 bases at V and 2 bases at J, with 12 bases between. The CDR3 totals 13 residues. Germline lookup yields CDR1 MDHEN and CDR2 SYDVKM. CDR3 region: CASTSRVPYEQYF. CDR3 sequence (DNA): TGTGCCAGCACCAGCAGGGTCCCCTACGAGCAGTACTTC.

The chain combines TRBV6-4 with TRBJ2-2; D is uncertain. The CDR3 spans 15 residues. CDR1 MRHNA and CDR2 SNTAGT come from the germline V gene. The ends were cut back, 7 bases at V and 3 bases at J, with 15 bases in the middle. CDR3 DNA: TGTGCCAGCAAAGATCCTAGGCGGTACACCGGGGAGCTGTTTTTT. Protein product: CASKDPRRYTGELFF.

This chain uses TRBV27 with TRBJ2-1; 11 bases fit TRBD2. Germline V gives CDR1 MNHEY, CDR2 SMNVEV (reference sequence). With V trimmed by 8 bases and J by 1 base, 16 bases remained unmatched. The length of the CDR3 is 19 residues. CDR3 DNA: TGTGCCAGCTTCAAAAAGGCACTAGCGGGAGTGGGGTCCTACAATGAGCAGTTCTTC. The encoded protein is CASFKKALAGVGSYNEQFF.

The CDR3 DNA sequence: TGTGCCAGCAGCCCGGGGACAGGGGGAAGGGGCGAGCAGTACTTC. This translates into CASSPGTGGRGEQYF. J is TRBJ2-7 and V is TRBV7-3, with 11 bases lining up with TRBD1. V lost 5 bases to trimming and J lost 6 bases; unmatched junction nucleotides: 9. This CDR3 contains 15 residues. Germline V gene lookup returns CDR1 SGHTA and CDR2 FQGTGA.

J is TRBJ2-3 and V is TRBV13, with D uncertain. Trimming shortened V by 2 bases and J by 1 base, and 4 bases separated the two germline ends. The CDR3 is made up of 13 amino acids. Per germline, CDR1 PRHDT and CDR2 FYEKMQ (reference sequence). CDR3 protein: CASSLPGTDTQYF. Written as DNA, the CDR3 is TGTGCCAGCAGCTTACCAGGCACAGATACGCAGTATTTT.

The chain has TRBV28 and TRBJ2-2; D possibly corresponds to TRBD1 (6 bases). V lost 11 bases, J lost 6 bases, and 16 bases lay in between. Germline CDR1 and CDR2: MDHEN and SYDVKM. The CDR3 contains 13 residues. CDR3: CAHRPGVAGELFF. The CDR3 nucleotides read TGTGCCCACCGACCAGGGGTTGCCGGGGAGCTGTTTTTT. Full variable domain (missing parts from reference TRBV28 and TRBJ2-2): DVKVTQSSRYLVKRTGEKVFLECVQDMDHENMFWYRQDPGLGLRLIYFSYDVKMKEKGDIPEGYSVSREKKERFSLILESASTNQTSMYLCAHRPGVAGELFFGEGSRLTVL.

The rearrangement uses TRBV27 and TRBJ2-5; the D gene is possibly TRBD2 (6 bases). This CDR3 is built from 14 residues. CDR1 and CDR2 (germline): MNHEY, SMNVEV (reference sequence). Trimming took 6 bases from V and 5 from J, leaving 16 bases between them. CDR3: CASRLVAGRETQYF. The CDR3 DNA reads TGTGCCAGCAGGTTAGTGGCGGGACGGGAGACCCAGTACTTC.

In its sample, this clone was seen a few times. This chain uses TRBV3-1 (or the pseudogene TRBV3-2) with TRBJ2-7, with TRBD2 identical over 7 bases. Trimming took 3 bases from V and 4 from J; bases not matched to a gene: 9. The CDR3 runs 15 residues. The germline V gene has CDR1 LGHDT and CDR2 YNNKEL (reference sequence). Written as DNA, the CDR3 is TGTGCCAGCAGCCACGAGGGACTACAAAAATACGAGCAGTACTTC. Translating gives CASSHEGLQKYEQYF.

This clone was seen a single time. This chain connects TRBV3-1 (or the pseudogene TRBV3-2) to TRBJ2-7, with D possibly TRBD2 on 6 matching bases. Germline V gene lookup returns CDR1 LGHDT and CDR2 YNNKEL (reference sequence). The CDR3 sequence is 14 residues long. Trimming pared 0 bases from V and 4 bases from J, leaving 10 bases between. The CDR3 DNA reads TGTGCCAGCAGCCAAGAGGTTGGGGGGTACGAGCAGTACTTC. Its translation: CASSQEVGGYEQYF.

The chain combines TRBV7-2 with TRBJ1-1, with 8 nucleotides matching TRBD1. The CDR3 extends over 13 amino acids. The germline CDR1 and CDR2 sequences are SGHTA and FQGNSA. The V and J ends lost 3 bases and 11 bases, in that order; junction bases with no gene match: 8. The CDR3 region is CASSFNQGARAFF. The CDR3 DNA reads TGTGCCAGCAGCTTCAACCAGGGGGCACGGGCTTTCTTT.

The rearrangement links TRBV7-2 to TRBJ2-4; the D gene is possibly TRBD2 (6 bases). Looked up from germline, CDR1 is SGHTA and CDR2 is FQGNSA. CDR3 length equals 15 residues. The V end lost 5 bases, the J end lost 1 base, and 12 bases lay between the germline ends. As DNA, the CDR3 is TGTGCCAGCAGCCCGCTGGCGGGGGCCAAAAACATTCAGTACTTC. This codes for CASSPLAGAKNIQYF. The full variable domain, in which reference TRBV7-2 and TRBJ2-4 provide the parts outside the CDR3, is GAGVSQSPSNKVTEKGKDVELRCDPISGHTALYWYRQSLGQGLEFLIYFQGNSAPDKSGLPSDRFSAERTGGSVSTLTIQRTQQEDSAVYLCASSPLAGAKNIQYFGAGTRLSVL.

The genes are TRBV28 and TRBJ1-3; 11 bases are shared with TRBD1. Germline CDR1 MDHEN, CDR2 SYDVKM. V lost 4 bases to trimming and J lost 1 base; unmatched junction nucleotides: 3. The CDR3 is 16 amino acids. For the CDR3, the DNA is TGTGCCAGCAGTTGGGGGACAGGGGGTTCTGGAAACACCATATATTTT. It translates to CASSWGTGGSGNTIYF.

The chain employs TRBV7-2 and TRBJ1-2; D uncertain. Germline values: CDR1 SGHTA, CDR2 FQGNSA. The V and J ends lost 1 base and 5 bases respectively, with 17 bases between them. The CDR3 totals 16 residues. CDR3 in amino acids: CASSLGRGGMKYGYTF. CDR3 nucleotides: TGTGCCAGCAGCTTAGGGCGGGGAGGGATGAAGTATGGCTACACCTTC. Together with reference TRBV7-2 and TRBJ1-2, the CDR3 gives the full variable domain: GAGVSQSPSNKVTEKGKDVELRCDPISGHTALYWYRQSLGQGLEFLIYFQGNSAPDKSGLPSDRFSAERTGGSVSTLTIQRTQQEDSAVYLCASSLGRGGMKYGYTFGSGTRLTVV.

This sequence joins TRBV19 and TRBJ1-5; TRBD1 aligns across 7 bases. V lost 6 bases and J lost 1; bases outside the gene matches: 3. Germline CDR1 is LNHDA and CDR2 is SQIVND (reference sequence). This CDR3 spans 14 amino acids. The CDR3, as DNA: TGTGCCAGTAGGGACAGGTTAAGCAATCAGCCCCAGCATTTT. Protein product: CASRDRLSNQPQHF.